This T cell receptor (beta chain) was documented in a study of OX40 agonist ivuxolimab in advanced cancers. Study as a whole: Dosing consisted of intravenous ivuxolimab at 0.01 to 10 mg/kg every 2 weeks.

Germline assignment: CDR1 SQVTM and CDR2 ANQGSEA. There are 13 residues in the CDR3. J gave up 6 bases and V 7 bases, and 9 bases lay outside the gene matches. Assay used: immunoSEQ multiplex PCR; TCRdb lists only in-frame clones, some missing. The table records tens of thousands of clones, roughly 90% of them present only once. The study, taken as a whole, reports: With doses of 0.1-3.0 mg/kg, partial responders showed among the lowest clonal expansion. By week 6 at 0.1 to 3.0 mg/kg, blood CD4+ and CD8+ T cells had expanded clonally.

With regard to this clone: What it recognizes is unknown.

The sample was CD4+ or CD8+ T cells sorted from blood, taken in a trial of the OX40 agonist ivuxolimab. J is TRBJ2-1 and V is TRBV29-1; 7 bases are shared with TRBD2. The TCR sequence derives from an adult with an advanced solid tumor such as melanoma, head and neck, liver or kidney cancer. CDR3 in amino acids: CSARLALGNEQFF. The CDR3 bases are TGCAGCGCCCGACTAGCCCTAGGCAATGAGCAGTTCTTC.